This entry concerns a single T cell receptor beta chain. Its antigen is currently not known. No much larger clone is present one base from it, and per-base qualities are unavailable. These data are taken from a study of shared T cell receptors in the human thymus (dated by TCRdb to about 2021). About the full investigation: The study investigated the way shared, self-reactive T-cell receptor alpha chains are produced in the human thymus.

The library was obtained by the immunoSEQ multiplex PCR assay. Sourced from immuneACCESS, this table was stored by TCRdb with only in-frame sequences that have V and J called. A share of the clones is absent; for the studies checked, an unresolved V gene accounts for under half, and the remainder has no known explanation. This sample lists 500,000 to 850,000 clones; about 89% were detected once. Just under 0.0095% of the sample comes from the top ten. This sample was shared with a second study, whose subject was human thymus T cells. As the second publication notes: Immunologically healthy infants undergoing open corrective cardiac surgery for congenital heart defects in Finland were used as donors. Thymus tissue was collected as surgical resects that were removed during corrective cardiac surgery. Usage of V and J gene segments appeared to be biased in both the thymic and the peripheral blood repertoires. The related research reported highly overlapping thymic TCR repertoires among unrelated individuals. The study characterized TCR alpha and beta repertoires from under 10 infant thymus samples and a few related peripheral blood samples. The cohort included a handful of male and two female infants, with donor ages spanning 7 to 244 days. Thymocytes were freed from the tissue by mechanical means and kept at -70 degrees C as pellets of roughly 9.5-31 million cells. A QIAsymphony instrument was used to extract genomic DNA from frozen cell pellets. TCRB and TCRAD loci were amplified from a standardized quantity of quality-controlled genomic DNA using the immunoSEQ multiplex PCR assay. Amplicons spanned the V(D)J region at a length sufficient to cover the CDR3 and identify V and J genes. Through the commercial immunoSEQ service, the amplicons were sequenced on an Illumina platform. Primer bias and sequencing errors were corrected using previously described methods, and TCRAD and TCRB definitions followed the IMGT database. Repertoires were analysed with immunoSEQ Analyzer 3.0 and VDJTools, covering basic statistics, V/J segment usage, diversity estimates, rarefaction and pairwise overlap. To estimate diversity, the Chao1, ChaoE, Efron-Thisted, Shannon and inverse Simpson indices were applied, and diversity was also estimated on datasets down-sampled to the smallest sample. Repertoire overlap used strict matching of CDR3 nucleotide sequence, V gene and J gene, with Jaccard-based multidimensional scaling clustering. Thymus samples yielded on average roughly 840,000 unique TCRB clonotypes, compared with 75,000 to 85,000 from blood samples.

The specimen sequenced was thymocytes. This clonotype was obtained from a boy younger than two with a congenital heart defect. Donor details come from another sample of the same person, matched by shared clones.

The DNA is TGTGCCAGCGGGCCTGTTACTTATGGCTACACCTTC. It encodes CASGPVTYGYTF. The V and J genes are TRBV28 and TRBJ1-2, with an unclear D gene assignment. The CDR3 starts with the cysteine, ends with the phenylalanine, and has 12 residues. The only DNA kept is the CDR3, 36 bases in frame from the first base. Between the V and J ends, shortened by 8 bases and 5 bases respectively, the junction contains 12 bases. CDR1 and CDR2 are read off the germline V gene as MDHEN and SYDVKM.